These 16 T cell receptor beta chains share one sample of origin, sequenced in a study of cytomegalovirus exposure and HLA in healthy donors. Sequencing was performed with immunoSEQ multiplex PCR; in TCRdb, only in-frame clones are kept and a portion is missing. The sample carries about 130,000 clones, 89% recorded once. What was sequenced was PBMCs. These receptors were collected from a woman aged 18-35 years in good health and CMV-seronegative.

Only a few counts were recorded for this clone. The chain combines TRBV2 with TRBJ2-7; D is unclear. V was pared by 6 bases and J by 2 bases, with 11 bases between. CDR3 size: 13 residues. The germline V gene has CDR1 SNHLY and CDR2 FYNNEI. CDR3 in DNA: TGTGCCAGCAGCGGAGAGGTGACCTACGAGCAGTACGTC. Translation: CASSGEVTYEQYV.

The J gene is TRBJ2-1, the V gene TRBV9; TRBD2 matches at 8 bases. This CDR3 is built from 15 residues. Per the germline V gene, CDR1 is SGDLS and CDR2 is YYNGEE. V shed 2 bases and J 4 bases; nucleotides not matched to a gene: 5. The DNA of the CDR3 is TGTGCCAGCAGCGTGAAGACTAGCGTATACAATGAGCAGTTCTTC. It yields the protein CASSVKTSVYNEQFF. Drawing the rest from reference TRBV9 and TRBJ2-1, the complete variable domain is DSGVTQTPKHLITATGQRVTLRCSPRSGDLSVYWYQQSLDQGLQFLIQYYNGEERAKGNILERFSAQQFPDLHSELNLSSLELGDSALYFCASSVKTSVYNEQFFGPGTRLTVL.

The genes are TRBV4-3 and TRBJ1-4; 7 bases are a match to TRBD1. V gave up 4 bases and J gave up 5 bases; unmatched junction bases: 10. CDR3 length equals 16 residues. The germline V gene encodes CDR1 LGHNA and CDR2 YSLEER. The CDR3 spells CASSPKKGQQNEKLFF. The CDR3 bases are TGCGCCAGCAGCCCGAAAAAGGGACAGCAGAATGAAAAACTGTTTTTT.

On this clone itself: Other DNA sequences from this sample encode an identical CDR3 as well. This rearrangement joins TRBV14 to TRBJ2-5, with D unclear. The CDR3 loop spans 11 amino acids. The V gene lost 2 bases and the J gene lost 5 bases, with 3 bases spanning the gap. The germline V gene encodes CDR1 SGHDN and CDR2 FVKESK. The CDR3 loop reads CASSQRETQYF. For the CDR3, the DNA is TGTGCCAGCAGCCAACGGGAGACCCAGTACTTC.

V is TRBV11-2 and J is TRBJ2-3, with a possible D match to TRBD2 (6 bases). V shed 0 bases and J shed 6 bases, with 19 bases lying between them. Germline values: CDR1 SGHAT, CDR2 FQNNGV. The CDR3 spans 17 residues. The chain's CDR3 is CASSLDISGGARDTQYF. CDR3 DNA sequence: TGTGCCAGCAGCTTAGATATCTCAGGAGGGGCGAGGGATACGCAGTATTTT.

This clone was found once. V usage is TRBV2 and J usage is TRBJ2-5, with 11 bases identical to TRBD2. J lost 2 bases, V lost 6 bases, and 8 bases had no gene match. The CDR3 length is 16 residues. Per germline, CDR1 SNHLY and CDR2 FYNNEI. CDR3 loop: CASSPVSSGGQETQYF. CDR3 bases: TGTGCCAGCAGCCCGGTCTCTAGCGGGGGGCAAGAGACCCAGTACTTC. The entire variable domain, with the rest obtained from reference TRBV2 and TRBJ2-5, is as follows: EPEVTQTPSHQVTQMGQEVILRCVPISNHLYFYWYRQILGQKVEFLVSFYNNEISEKSEIFDDQFSVERPDGSNFTLKIRSTKLEDSAMYFCASSPVSSGGQETQYFGPGTRLLVL.

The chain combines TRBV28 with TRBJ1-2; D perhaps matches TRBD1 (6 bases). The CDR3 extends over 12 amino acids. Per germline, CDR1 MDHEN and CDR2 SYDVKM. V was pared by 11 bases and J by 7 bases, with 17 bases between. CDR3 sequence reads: CAERGGAGGYTF. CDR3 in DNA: TGTGCCGAGAGGGGGGGCGCGGGTGGCTACACCTTC.

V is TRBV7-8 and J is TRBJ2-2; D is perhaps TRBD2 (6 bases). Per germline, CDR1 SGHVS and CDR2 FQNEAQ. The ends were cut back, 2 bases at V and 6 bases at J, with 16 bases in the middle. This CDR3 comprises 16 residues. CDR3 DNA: TGTGCCAGCAGCTTACGAGTTAGCGGCCTGGCCGGGGAGCTGTTTTTT. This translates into CASSLRVSGLAGELFF.

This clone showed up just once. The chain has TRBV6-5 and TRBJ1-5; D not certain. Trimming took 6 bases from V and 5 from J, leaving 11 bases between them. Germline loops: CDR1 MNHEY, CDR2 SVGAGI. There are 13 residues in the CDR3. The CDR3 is CASRLTNYQPQHF. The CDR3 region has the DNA TGTGCCAGCAGGCTAACTAATTATCAGCCCCAGCATTTT.

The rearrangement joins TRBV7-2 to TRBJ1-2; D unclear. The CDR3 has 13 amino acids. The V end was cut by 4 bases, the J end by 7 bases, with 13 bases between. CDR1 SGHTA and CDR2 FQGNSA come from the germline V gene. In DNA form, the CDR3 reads TGTGCCAGCAGCTCCCTGAGAGGTCTTGGCTACACCTTC. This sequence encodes CASSSLRGLGYTF.

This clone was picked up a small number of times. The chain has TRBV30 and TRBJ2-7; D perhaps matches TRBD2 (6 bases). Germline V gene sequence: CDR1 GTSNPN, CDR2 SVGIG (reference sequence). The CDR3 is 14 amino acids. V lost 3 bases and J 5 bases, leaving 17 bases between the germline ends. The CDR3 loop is CAWSLSGGAHEQYF. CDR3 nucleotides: TGTGCCTGGAGCCTCTCCGGAGGGGCCCACGAGCAGTACTTC.

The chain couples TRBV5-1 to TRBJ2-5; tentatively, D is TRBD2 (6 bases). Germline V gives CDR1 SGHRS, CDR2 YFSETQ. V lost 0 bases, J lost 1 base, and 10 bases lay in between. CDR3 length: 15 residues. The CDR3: CASSLEGGIQETQYF. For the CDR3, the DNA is TGCGCCAGCAGCTTGGAAGGCGGGATCCAAGAGACCCAGTACTTC.

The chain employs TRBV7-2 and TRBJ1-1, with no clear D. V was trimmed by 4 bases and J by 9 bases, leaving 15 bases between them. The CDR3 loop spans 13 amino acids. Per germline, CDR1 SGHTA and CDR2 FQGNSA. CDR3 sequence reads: CASSSEILNQAFF. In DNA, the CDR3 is TGTGCCAGCAGCTCCGAGATCCTAAACCAAGCTTTCTTT. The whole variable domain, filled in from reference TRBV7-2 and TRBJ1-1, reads GAGVSQSPSNKVTEKGKDVELRCDPISGHTALYWYRQSLGQGLEFLIYFQGNSAPDKSGLPSDRFSAERTGGSVSTLTIQRTQQEDSAVYLCASSSEILNQAFFGQGTRLTVV.

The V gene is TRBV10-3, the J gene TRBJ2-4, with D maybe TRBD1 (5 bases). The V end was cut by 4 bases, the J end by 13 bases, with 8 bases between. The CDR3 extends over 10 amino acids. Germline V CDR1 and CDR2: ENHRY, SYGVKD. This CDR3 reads CAISAYRQYF. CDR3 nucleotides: TGTGCCATCAGTGCATACAGGCAGTACTTC.

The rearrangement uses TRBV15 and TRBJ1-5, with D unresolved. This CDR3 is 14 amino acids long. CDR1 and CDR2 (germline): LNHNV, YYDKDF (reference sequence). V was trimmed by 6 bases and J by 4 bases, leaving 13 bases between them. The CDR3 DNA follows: TGTGCCACCAGAATGGACGGAGGTAATCAGCCCCAGCATTTT. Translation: CATRMDGGNQPQHF.

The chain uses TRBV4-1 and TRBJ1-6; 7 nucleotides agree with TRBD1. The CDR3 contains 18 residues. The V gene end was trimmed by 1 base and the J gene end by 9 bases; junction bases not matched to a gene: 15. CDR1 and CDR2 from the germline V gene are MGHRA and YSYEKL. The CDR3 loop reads CASSQGLPGQLLVSPLHF. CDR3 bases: TGCGCCAGCAGCCAAGGGCTCCCGGGACAGCTATTAGTTTCACCCCTCCACTTT.